Shown below are 10 T cell receptor beta chains from a single sample sequenced in a study of blood T cell repertoires in COVID-19. Generated by immunoSEQ multiplex PCR, the TCRdb table keeps only in-frame clones and is missing some. The profile shows approximately 190,000 clones, 60% to 80% of them singletons. The sequenced material came from peripheral blood. The receptor source for this set is a man aged 60 to 69 with active or convalescent COVID-19.

The rearrangement links TRBV19 to TRBJ2-5; 10 bases align to TRBD1. Germline values: CDR1 LNHDA, CDR2 SQIVND (reference sequence). The V gene end was trimmed by 7 bases and the J gene end by 2 bases; junction bases not matched to a gene: 4. This CDR3 is built from 14 residues. The CDR3 region has the DNA TGTGCCAGTATGGACAGGGGGGGGCAAGAGACCCAGTACTTC. Amino acids: CASMDRGGQETQYF.

CDR3 sequence (DNA): TGCAGCGTTGAACGAGGCAGGGGAGACTACGAGCAGTACTTC. It translates to CSVERGRGDYEQYF. The chain uses TRBV29-1 and TRBJ2-7, with D perhaps TRBD1 (6 bases). The CDR3 covers 14 residues. Between the trimmed V and J ends, which lost 2 bases and 3 bases, there was a span of 14 bases. Germline V gene sequence: CDR1 SQVTM, CDR2 ANQGSEA.

The CDR3 region is CASSLDRVRVGGELFF. The CDR3 DNA reads TGCGCCAGCAGCCTTGACAGGGTTAGAGTTGGCGGGGAGCTGTTTTTT. The rearrangement joins TRBV4-3 to TRBJ2-2; 7 bases are a match to TRBD1. Per the germline V gene, CDR1 is LGHNA and CDR2 is YSLEER. This CDR3 is built from 16 residues. V lost 4 bases and J lost 7; bases outside the gene matches: 12.

The V gene is TRBV5-6, the J gene TRBJ1-2; 7 nucleotides align to TRBD1. Losses at the gene ends were 2 bases for V and 4 bases for J; bases not matched to a gene: 5. The CDR3 has 14 residues. In germline, CDR1 is SGHDT, CDR2 YYEEEE. For the CDR3, the DNA is TGTGCCAGCAGCTTCGGACAGGCCTCCTATGGCTACACCTTC. The encoded protein is CASSFGQASYGYTF. The variable domain in full, completed from reference TRBV5-6 and TRBJ1-2, reads DAGVTQSPTHLIKTRGQQVTLRCSPKSGHDTVSWYQQALGQGPQFIFQYYEEEERQRGNFPDRFSGHQFPNYSSELNVNALLLGDSALYLCASSFGQASYGYTFGSGTRLTVV.

V usage is TRBV3-1 (or the pseudogene TRBV3-2) and J usage is TRBJ1-6; TRBD1 matches 7 bases. The ends lost 6 bases at V and 6 bases at J; junction bases unmatched: 5. In germline, CDR1 is LGHDT, CDR2 YNNKEL (reference sequence). CDR3 length equals 14 residues. CDR3 sequence: CASSRQGFNSPLHF. The CDR3 region has the DNA TGTGCCAGCAGTCGACAGGGTTTTAATTCACCCCTCCACTTT.

The chain is built from TRBV13 and TRBJ2-7; D possibly corresponds to TRBD1 (6 bases). Germline V gene sequence: CDR1 PRHDT, CDR2 FYEKMQ (reference sequence). With 0 bases removed from V and 3 bases from J, the gap between germline ends came to 6 bases. The CDR3 consists of 13 residues. In DNA, the CDR3 is TGTGCCAGCAGCTTAGGAGGGGGCTACGAGCAGTACTTC. This encodes CASSLGGGYEQYF.

This clone was detected a few times. This chain connects TRBV3-1 (or the pseudogene TRBV3-2) to TRBJ2-7, with 11 positions matching TRBD2. This CDR3 comprises 15 residues. Germline CDR1 LGHDT, CDR2 YNNKEL (reference sequence). V was clipped by 4 bases and J by 0 bases; unmatched bases: 2. The CDR3 nucleotides are TGTGCCAGCAGCCCGGGACTAGCGGACTCCTACGAGCAGTACTTC. This translates into CASSPGLADSYEQYF.

This chain connects TRBV5-5 to TRBJ2-7; perhaps TRBD1 as D (5 bases). This CDR3 spans 12 amino acids. Germline V gene sequence: CDR1 SGHKS, CDR2 YYEKEE (reference sequence). The V and J ends lost 4 bases and 6 bases respectively, with 11 bases between them. The CDR3 region has the DNA TGTGCCAGCAGCCTAGGGGTCAGCGAGCAGTACTTC. Translated: CASSLGVSEQYF.

The chain uses TRBV6-5 and TRBJ2-7; 10 bases are a match to TRBD1. V trimming: 11 bases; J trimming: 5 bases; junction bases outside the gene matches: 6. This CDR3 region has 12 residues. Germline CDR1 reads MNHEY; CDR2 reads SVGAGI. The CDR3 sequence: CAADRGLDEQYF. CDR3 in DNA: TGTGCCGCTGACAGGGGGCTCGACGAGCAGTACTTC.

Concerning this clone itself: Other nucleotide sequences in the sample specify the same CDR3. V gene TRBV24-1 combines with J gene TRBJ2-3; D is ambiguous. V dropped 1 base and J dropped 0 bases, with 4 bases sitting between them. The CDR3 consists of 14 residues. Germline loops: CDR1 KGHDR, CDR2 SFDVKD. The CDR3 spells CATSDFRSTDTQYF. The CDR3 DNA follows: TGTGCCACCAGTGATTTCCGTAGCACAGATACGCAGTATTTT.